The 6 T cell receptor beta chains reported below all come from one sample, sequenced in a study of OX40 agonist ivuxolimab in advanced cancers. Repertoires were generated with immunoSEQ multiplex PCR, while TCRdb's copy carries only in-frame clones and drops some. The sample comprises under 40,000 clones, around nine tenths of which are singletons, and roughly 32% rests with the top ten. The sequenced sample was CD4+ or CD8+ T cells sorted from blood, obtained in a trial of the OX40 agonist ivuxolimab. The source of these receptors is an adult with an advanced solid tumor such as melanoma, head and neck, liver or kidney cancer.

V is TRBV11-2 and J is TRBJ2-5; D is possibly TRBD1 or TRBD2 (5 bases each). The J call may be wrong; the DNA end is better matched by TRBJ2-7. The CDR3 consists of 16 residues. CDR1 is SGHAT and CDR2 is FQNNGV in the germline V gene. Here the CDR3 DNA reads TGTGCCAGCACCACGACCGGGACGCAGTGGGTCTACGAGCAGTACTTC. It codes for CASTTTGTQWVYEQYF.

The chain links TRBV14 to TRBJ1-1; D is possibly TRBD1 (5 bases). The CDR3 consists of 15 residues. The V end lost 3 bases, the J end lost 3 bases, and 14 bases lay between the germline ends. Germline assignment: CDR1 SGHDN and CDR2 FVKESK. The CDR3 DNA is TGTGCCAGCAGCCACGGACGAGGGACGTACACTGAAGCTTTCTTT. Encoded protein: CASSHGRGTYTEAFF.

With regard to this clone: The same CDR3 is also encoded by other DNA sequences in this sample. V usage is TRBV5-1 and J usage is TRBJ2-7; the D is unclear. Trimming stripped 3 bases from V and 2 bases from J, with 3 bases between. CDR1 and CDR2 (germline): SGHRS, YFSETQ. CDR3 length: 11 residues. This CDR3 reads CASSSTYEQYF. As DNA, the CDR3 is TGCGCCAGCAGCTCTACCTACGAGCAGTACTTC.

The chain recombines TRBV18 with TRBJ1-1; D might be TRBD1 (6 bases). This CDR3 is built from 14 residues. Germline V gene sequence: CDR1 KGHSH, CDR2 LQKENI. Trimming took 2 bases from V and 3 from J, leaving 10 bases between them. The CDR3 reads CASSPFRGDTEAFF. The CDR3 DNA reads as TGTGCCAGCTCACCATTCAGGGGAGACACTGAAGCTTTCTTT.

The CDR3 spells CASSINRLTSYEQYF. The DNA for the CDR3 is TGTGCCAGCAGTATAAACAGGCTTACTTCCTACGAGCAGTACTTC. This chain uses TRBV6-1 with TRBJ2-7; D is perhaps TRBD1 (5 bases). Germline CDR1 MNHNS, CDR2 SASEGT. The CDR3 consists of 15 residues. The V end was cut by 5 bases, the J end by 1 base, with 15 bases between.

The CDR3 protein is CASSWGNEQFF. The CDR3 DNA reads as TGTGCCAGCAGCTGGGGAAATGAGCAGTTCTTC. This chain uses TRBV7-9 with TRBJ2-1; D gene ambiguous. V dropped 4 bases and J dropped 7 bases, with 5 bases sitting between them. Germline V lookup: CDR1 SEHNR, CDR2 FQNEAQ (reference sequence). The CDR3 sequence is 11 residues long.